Below, 26 T cell receptor beta chains from the same sample are listed, as sequenced in a study of PD-1 blockade in classical Hodgkin lymphoma. This table comes from immunoSEQ multiplex PCR, and its TCRdb copy is limited to in-frame clones, with some not included. The sample shows some 60,000 clones, over 85% of them seen only once. With no exception, relapse followed autologous stem cell transplantation in all patients, and brentuximab vedotin exposure varied. The sample consisted of peripheral blood mononuclear cells (PBMCs), taken at baseline. The source is a human donor with classical Hodgkin lymphoma.

The rearrangement joins TRBV4-1 to TRBJ1-1, with 9 bases aligning to TRBD1. Trimming at V came to 0 bases and at J to 5 bases, leaving 7 bases not matched to a gene. CDR3 length equals 16 residues. Germline values: CDR1 MGHRA, CDR2 YSYEKL. CDR3 sequence reads: CASSQDHRGRSTEAFF. DNA of the CDR3: TGCGCCAGCAGCCAAGATCACAGGGGGCGAAGTACTGAAGCTTTCTTT.

The J gene is TRBJ2-7, the V gene TRBV28; 8 nucleotides line up with TRBD2. Germline trimming cut 3 bases from V and 1 base from J; bases unmatched to any gene: 8. CDR1 and CDR2 from the germline V gene are MDHEN and SYDVKM. The CDR3 runs to 16 residues. The CDR3, as DNA: TGTGCCAGCAGTTTGGACTCGGGGGGGCCTTCCTACGAGCAGTACTTC. It is translated as CASSLDSGGPSYEQYF.

The gene calls are TRBV2 and TRBJ2-1; possibly TRBD1 for D (5 bases). CDR1 SNHLY and CDR2 FYNNEI come from the germline V gene. V was cut by 3 bases and J by 4 bases, with 7 bases left in between. This CDR3 is 13 amino acids long. In DNA form, the CDR3 reads TGTGCCAGCAGTGACGACAGTTACAATGAGCAGTTCTTC. It translates to CASSDDSYNEQFF.

This chain uses TRBV7-9 with TRBJ2-3; TRBD2 is a possible D gene (6 bases). V was pared by 4 bases and J by 13 bases, with 27 bases between. In germline, CDR1 is SEHNR, CDR2 FQNEAQ (reference sequence). The CDR3 extends over 16 amino acids. This chain's CDR3 is CASSSRVAGLPLWEYF. CDR3 DNA: TGTGCCAGCAGCTCTCGAGTGGCGGGGCTCCCGCTTTGGGAGTATTTT.

The V and J genes are TRBV7-9 and TRBJ2-7; weak D call: TRBD2 (5 bases). With 9 bases removed from V and 7 bases from J, the gap between germline ends came to 13 bases. Per the germline V gene, CDR1 is SEHNR and CDR2 is FQNEAQ (reference sequence). This CDR3 has 11 amino acids. CDR3 residues: CASTHGVEQYF. Written as DNA, the CDR3 is TGTGCCAGTACCCACGGGGTGGAGCAGTACTTC.

V usage is TRBV10-2 and J usage is TRBJ1-4, with TRBD1 identical over 9 bases. CDR1 is WSHSY, CDR2 SAAADI, per germline. The CDR3 is 15 residues long. V was pared by 3 bases and J by 8 bases, with 7 bases of the junction left unmatched. In DNA form, the CDR3 reads TGCGCCAGCAGTGACTTGGGACAGGGTAAGGAAAAACTGTTTTTT. Translation gives CASSDLGQGKEKLFF.

The chain is built from TRBV6-1 and TRBJ2-7; D tentatively reads TRBD1 or TRBD2 (5 bases each). V dropped 5 bases and J dropped 3 bases, with 11 bases sitting between them. The CDR3 is made up of 13 amino acids. Per the germline V gene, CDR1 is MNHNS and CDR2 is SASEGT. CDR3 DNA sequence: TGTGCCAGCAGTCGGGGCAGGGACTACGAGCAGTACTTC. Its translation is CASSRGRDYEQYF.

The CDR3 coding sequence is TGTGCCACCAGCCGAAGACAGGGCCAAGAGACCCAGTACTTC. It codes for CATSRRQGQETQYF. V and J are TRBV15 and TRBJ2-5; 7 bases map to TRBD1. V gave up 5 bases and J gave up 1 base; unmatched junction bases: 4. Per germline, CDR1 LNHNV and CDR2 YYDKDF (reference sequence). This CDR3 region has 14 residues.

The chain has TRBV5-1 and TRBJ2-1; 7 nucleotides match TRBD2. Germline V gene lookup returns CDR1 SGHRS and CDR2 YFSETQ. The CDR3 runs to 14 residues. The V gene end was trimmed by 2 bases and the J gene end by 8 bases; junction bases not matched to a gene: 7. CDR3 residues: CASSLSGGSYEQFF. The DNA of the CDR3 is TGCGCCAGCAGCTTATCGGGAGGATCGTATGAGCAGTTCTTC.

The chain carries TRBV20-1 and TRBJ2-4; D is unclear. Deletions cut 6 bases from V and 15 bases from J, with 15 bases between. This CDR3 region has 10 residues. Germline V gives CDR1 DFQATT, CDR2 SNEGSKA (reference sequence). The CDR3 nucleotides read TGCAGTGCCCCGACACCCCCGGGGTACTTC. This sequence encodes CSAPTPPGYF.

V is TRBV27 and J is TRBJ1-6; 7 bases align to TRBD1. V lost 8 bases and J lost 7; bases outside the gene matches: 11. The CDR3 totals 15 residues. CDR1 is MNHEY and CDR2 is SMNVEV in the germline V gene (reference sequence). The CDR3 DNA reads as TGTGCCAGCGCATCGGACAGGCCCTTAAATTCACCCCTCCACTTT. This sequence encodes CASASDRPLNSPLHF.

The rearrangement joins TRBV7-2 to TRBJ2-1; 8 nucleotides line up with TRBD2. V gave up 5 bases and J gave up 2 bases; unmatched junction bases: 2. CDR1 is SGHTA, CDR2 FQGNSA, per germline. This CDR3 has 14 residues. This CDR3 is CASSNGGAYNEQFF. CDR3 nucleotide sequence: TGTGCCAGCAGCAACGGGGGGGCCTACAATGAGCAGTTCTTC.

The chain carries TRBV28 and TRBJ2-3; 7 bases match TRBD2. CDR3 size: 15 residues. The germline CDR1 and CDR2 sequences are MDHEN and SYDVKM. Trimming removed 6 bases from V and 2 bases from J; junction bases left unmatched: 8. The CDR3 DNA follows: TGTGCCAGCAGGTCCGAAGCGGGACCCACAGATACGCAGTATTTT. As protein: CASRSEAGPTDTQYF.

The CDR3 reads CAISESGGQGPYEQYF. The CDR3 DNA follows: TGTGCCATCAGTGAGTCAGGGGGACAGGGCCCCTACGAGCAGTACTTC. The rearrangement joins TRBV10-3 to TRBJ2-7; 9 nucleotides align to TRBD1. Per germline, CDR1 ENHRY and CDR2 SYGVKD. This CDR3 spans 16 amino acids. Unmatched junction bases numbered 5, after V lost 0 bases and J lost 2 bases.

The rearrangement links TRBV7-2 to TRBJ2-5; 9 nucleotides match TRBD2. Trimming took 1 base from V and 7 from J; bases not matched to a gene: 4. The CDR3 consists of 14 residues. Germline V gene data show CDR1 as SGHTA and CDR2 as FQGNSA. CDR3 nucleotide sequence: TGTGCCAGCAGCTTAGACAGAGCGGGGGGGACCCAGTACTTC. Translating it yields CASSLDRAGGTQYF.

This clone was seen just once. The chain is built from TRBV10-3 and TRBJ1-1; perhaps TRBD1 as D (5 bases). Germline V gene sequence: CDR1 ENHRY, CDR2 SYGVKD. V gave up 0 bases and J gave up 6 bases, with 11 bases separating them. This CDR3 comprises 14 residues. The chain's CDR3 is CAISESTRAPEAFF. The CDR3 DNA is TGTGCCATCAGTGAGTCGACCAGGGCCCCTGAAGCTTTCTTT.

DNA of the CDR3: TGCAGTGCCCCAGACGGTCTCGAGCAGTACTTC. The encoded protein is CSAPDGLEQYF. V usage is TRBV20-1 and J usage is TRBJ2-7; no clear D gene. The CDR3 runs to 11 residues. The germline gives CDR1 DFQATT, CDR2 SNEGSKA (reference sequence). V lost 6 bases to trimming and J lost 6 bases, with 12 bases between them.

The chain couples TRBV19 to TRBJ2-5; D is ambiguous. V was cut by 2 bases and J by 2 bases, with 9 bases left in between. CDR3 length: 14 residues. The germline gives CDR1 LNHDA, CDR2 SQIVND (reference sequence). CDR3 loop: CASSIRGRQETQYF. In DNA, the CDR3 is TGTGCCAGTAGTATAAGAGGACGTCAAGAGACCCAGTACTTC.

This clone was detected only a few times. The rearrangement uses TRBV25-1 and TRBJ1-5, with 7 bases that match TRBD1. Germline V lookup: CDR1 MGHDK, CDR2 SYGVNS. V dropped 6 bases and J dropped 3; count of bases not matched to a gene: 5. CDR3 length: 14 amino acids. In nucleotides, the CDR3 is TGTGCCAGCAGACAAACAGGGGACAATCAGCCCCAGCATTTT. Translating gives CASRQTGDNQPQHF.

This rearrangement joins TRBV27 to TRBJ1-4; D is ambiguous. V lost 5 bases, J lost 0 bases, and 7 bases lay in between. The CDR3 loop spans 14 amino acids. The germline gives CDR1 MNHEY, CDR2 SMNVEV (reference sequence). CDR3: CASSALATNEKLFF. CDR3 bases: TGTGCCAGCAGTGCGCTCGCAACTAATGAAAAACTGTTTTTT.

J is TRBJ1-2 and V is TRBV7-9; 8 bases fit TRBD1. CDR3 length: 14 residues. Germline CDR1 SEHNR, CDR2 FQNEAQ (reference sequence). V was clipped by 5 bases and J by 7 bases; unmatched bases: 9. CDR3 DNA sequence: TGTGCCAGCAGCGCTCGACAGGGGCATCGTGGCTACACCTTC. Protein product: CASSARQGHRGYTF.

The chain links TRBV18 to TRBJ2-7, with 8 bases fitting TRBD1. This CDR3 contains 15 residues. The J segment lost 1 base and the V segment lost 3 bases, leaving 5 bases of the junction unmatched. Germline-derived CDR1 and CDR2 are KGHSH and LQKENI. The CDR3 nucleotides read TGTGCCAGCTCACCCGGACAGGGCGGGTCCTACGAGCAGTACTTC. Residues: CASSPGQGGSYEQYF. Full variable domain (rest looked up from reference TRBV18 and TRBJ2-7): NAGVMQNPRHLVRRRGQEARLRCSPMKGHSHVYWYRQLPEEGLKFMVYLQKENIIDESGMPKERFSAEFPKEGPSILRIQQVVRGDSAAYFCASSPGQGGSYEQYFGPGTRLTVT.

This sequence joins TRBV7-6 and TRBJ2-6, with unresolved D. Trimming removed 2 bases at V and 0 bases at J, with 8 bases between. The germline CDR1 and CDR2 sequences are SGHVS and FNYEAQ. The CDR3 sequence is 16 residues long. The DNA of the CDR3 is TGTGCCAGCAGCTTATGGGGTCACTCTGGGGCCAACGTCCTGACTTTC. Its protein product is CASSLWGHSGANVLTF.

V is TRBV28 and J is TRBJ1-1; a weak D match, TRBD1 (6 bases). CDR3 length: 13 amino acids. Germline V gives CDR1 MDHEN, CDR2 SYDVKM. Trimming shortened V by 5 bases and J by 8 bases, and 15 bases separated the two germline ends. CDR3 sequence: CASSRRGSREAFF. The CDR3 DNA follows: TGTGCCAGCAGTCGAAGGGGGAGTCGCGAAGCTTTCTTT.

The chain links TRBV7-8 to TRBJ2-5; D gene unclear. The CDR3 consists of 18 residues. Germline lookup yields CDR1 SGHVS and CDR2 FQNEAQ. V dropped 2 bases and J dropped 4 bases, with 23 bases sitting between them. CDR3 nucleotides: TGTGCCAGCAGCTTATTGAGTGTCATTATCGTGAGTGGAGAGACCCAGTACTTC. It specifies CASSLLSVIIVSGETQYF. Supplemented by reference TRBV7-8 and TRBJ2-5, the full variable domain reads GAGVSQSPRYKVAKRGQDVALRCDPISGHVSLFWYQQALGQGPEFLTYFQNEAQLDKSGLPSDRFFAERPEGSVSTLKIQRTQQEDSAVYLCASSLLSVIIVSGETQYFGPGTRLLVL.

This sequence joins TRBV27 and TRBJ1-2; D is possibly TRBD1 (5 bases). The germline V and J ends were trimmed by 2 bases and 6 bases, with 10 bases remaining between them. Germline V gives CDR1 MNHEY, CDR2 SMNVEV (reference sequence). This CDR3 comprises 13 residues. CDR3 amino acids: CASSLQGIHGYTF. CDR3 in DNA: TGTGCCAGCAGTTTACAGGGTATCCATGGCTACACCTTC.